This T cell receptor beta chain was found in a study of Graves' ophthalmopathy and Graves' hyperthyroidism. In the study overall: Being free of ophthalmopathy for 18 months of follow-up defined stable hyperthyroidism.

Notes on the study in general: Most expanded thyroid clonotypes above 0.001 frequency also appeared in blood.

This clonotype was counted between two and nine times. Its antigen is currently unknown. The junction differs from germline at one of its ends, possibly a read error. As the template, RNA transcripts were used to amplify TCR beta CDR3 regions. RT-PCR in the first round used HTBI primers; a second-round multiplex PCR followed. Using its own MiXCR run on the multiplex PCR reads, TCRdb lists one record per CDR3 protein. The sample records some 1.1 million distinct CDR3 sequences, 35% to 40% being singletons. Sequenced sample: peripheral blood or thyroid tissue (not recorded which). This TCR came from an adult man with Graves' hyperthyroidism.

This CDR3 reads CASSQPDRPYEQHF. The CDR3 DNA is TGTGCCAGCAGCCAACCGGACAGACCATACGAGCAGCACTTC. The genes are TRBV14 and TRBJ2-7, with D possibly being TRBD1 (6 bases). The germline CDR1 and CDR2 sequences are SGHDN and FVKESK. The CDR3 runs to 14 residues.